These 30 T cell receptor beta chains were all obtained from the same sample, sequenced in a study of shared clonotypes between healthy human individuals. TCRdb's copy holds only in-frame clones and misses some; the assay was immunoSEQ multiplex PCR. The sample carries some 2 million clones, 95% recorded once. Specimen: naive CD4+ T cells sorted from blood. Specified subset: CD45RA+ positively selected. These receptors were collected from a man aged 18 to 30 in good health.

This clone has a handful of counts. An end of the junction does not agree with germline; a read error may underlie this. This chain uses TRBV25-1 with TRBJ1-2; D ambiguous. CDR1 and CDR2 (germline): MGHDK, SYGVNS. The CDR3 length is 11 residues. CDR3 sequence reads: CASGDVAGYTF. CDR3 nucleotides: TGTGCCAGCGGTGACGTGGCTGGCTACACCTTC.

This clone has only one observation. The chain couples TRBV28 to TRBJ2-3, with D possibly matching TRBD2 (6 bases). The germline CDR1 and CDR2 sequences are MDHEN and SYDVKM. V dropped 3 bases and J dropped 0 bases, with 16 bases sitting between them. This CDR3 region has 17 residues. CDR3 sequence (DNA): TGTGCCAGCAGTTTTAGTAGCGGCCCTTCTAGCACAGATACGCAGTATTTT. It codes for CASSFSSGPSSTDTQYF.

V gene TRBV6-6 combines with J gene TRBJ1-4; 7 bases are shared with TRBD1. The CDR3 covers 14 residues. The V gene's germline CDR1 is MNHNY and CDR2 SVGAGI (reference sequence). The V segment lost 2 bases and the J segment 8 bases; nucleotides outside the gene matches: 5. The CDR3 DNA is TGTGCCAGCAGTTACCCGCGGGACAGCGAAAAACTGTTTTTT. Translated: CASSYPRDSEKLFF.

This chain links TRBV19 with TRBJ2-1, with 8 nucleotides matching TRBD1. With 5 bases clipped from V and 5 bases from J, the junction kept 8 bases outside the gene matches. The CDR3 runs to 15 residues. CDR1 is LNHDA, CDR2 SQIVND, per germline (reference sequence). The chain's CDR3 is CASSPLTGGNNEQFF. DNA for the CDR3: TGTGCCAGTAGTCCCTTAACAGGGGGGAACAATGAGCAGTTCTTC.

The chain is built from TRBV2 and TRBJ1-2, with no clear D. Germline-derived CDR1 and CDR2 are SNHLY and FYNNEI. V lost 3 bases and J 2 bases, leaving 10 bases between the germline ends. The CDR3 is 14 amino acids. The CDR3 coding sequence is TGTGCCAGCAGTGACCGGGTCGGGAACTATGGCTACACCTTC. Translated, it gives CASSDRVGNYGYTF.

V gene TRBV25-1 combines with J gene TRBJ1-2; TRBD1 is a possible D gene (6 bases). V gave up 8 bases and J gave up 6 bases, with 16 bases separating them. This CDR3 spans 13 amino acids. Per the germline V gene, CDR1 is MGHDK and CDR2 is SYGVNS. This CDR3 reads CASGPGASNGYTF. CDR3 sequence (DNA): TGTGCCAGCGGACCGGGGGCAAGTAATGGCTACACCTTC.

CDR3 coding DNA: TGTGCCTGGAGTGTAATCCCCTTGACTGGAAACACCATATATTTT. Amino acid sequence: CAWSVIPLTGNTIYF. This chain joins TRBV30 and TRBJ1-3; D not resolved. This CDR3 spans 15 amino acids. Trimming took 0 bases from V and 2 from J, leaving 11 bases between them. The germline V gene encodes CDR1 GTSNPN and CDR2 SVGIG (reference sequence).

The chain employs TRBV19 and TRBJ1-5; 7 bases line up with TRBD1. The germline V gene has CDR1 LNHDA and CDR2 SQIVND (reference sequence). The CDR3 runs to 14 residues. Trimming at V came to 6 bases and at J to 3 bases, leaving 5 bases not matched to a gene. The CDR3 DNA is TGTGCCAGTAGGGAAACAGGGGTCAATCAGCCCCAGCATTTT. Residues: CASRETGVNQPQHF.

The chain is built from TRBV18 and TRBJ2-7, with 7 bases matching TRBD1. Germline assignment: CDR1 KGHSH and CDR2 LQKENI. The CDR3 is made up of 16 amino acids. Trimming took 3 bases from V and 0 from J; bases not matched to a gene: 8. The CDR3 protein is CASSPNAGTASYEQYF. CDR3 nucleotides: TGTGCCAGCTCACCCAATGCCGGGACAGCCTCCTACGAGCAGTACTTC.

V and J are TRBV5-1 and TRBJ2-5, with 10 bases fitting TRBD1. V trimming: 0 bases; J trimming: 4 bases; junction bases outside the gene matches: 9. Germline CDR1 reads SGHRS; CDR2 reads YFSETQ. The CDR3 loop spans 17 amino acids. CDR3 amino acids: CASSLVRDRGVLETQYF. The CDR3, as DNA: TGCGCCAGCAGCTTGGTCCGGGACAGGGGTGTACTAGAGACCCAGTACTTC. Looking up the rest from reference TRBV5-1 and TRBJ2-5 gives the full variable domain: KAGVTQTPRYLIKTRGQQVTLSCSPISGHRSVSWYQQTPGQGLQFLFEYFSETQRNKGNFPGRFSGRQFSNSRSEMNVSTLELGDSALYLCASSLVRDRGVLETQYFGPGTRLLVL.

V is TRBV10-3 and J is TRBJ1-2; 8 bases are shared with TRBD1. The CDR3 is made up of 13 amino acids. The J segment lost 2 bases and the V segment lost 5 bases, leaving 1 base of the junction unmatched. CDR1 is ENHRY and CDR2 is SYGVKD in the germline V gene. The CDR3 reads CAISRDRNYGYTF. Written as DNA, the CDR3 is TGTGCCATCAGTCGGGACAGGAACTATGGCTACACCTTC.

In regard to this clone: Other DNA sequences in this sample translate to the same CDR3. This chain joins TRBV6-5 and TRBJ1-2, with D uncertain. Germline CDR1 MNHEY, CDR2 SVGAGI. This CDR3 region has 13 residues. The V end was cut by 6 bases, the J end by 1 base, with 9 bases between. CDR3 nucleotides: TGTGCCAGCAGGCGGACCGTTAACTATGGCTACACCTTC. Translation: CASRRTVNYGYTF.

V is TRBV6-5 and J is TRBJ1-6, with D possibly TRBD1 on 6 matching bases. The CDR3 is made up of 14 amino acids. V lost 8 bases and J 9 bases, leaving 17 bases between the germline ends. Germline V gene lookup returns CDR1 MNHEY and CDR2 SVGAGI. CDR3 in DNA: TGTGCCAGCGTCATCCGCAGGGGCGGTTCACCCCTCCACTTT. Amino acid sequence: CASVIRRGGSPLHF.

This clone has just one count. This chain uses TRBV29-1 with TRBJ2-5; perhaps TRBD1 as D (7 bases). V dropped 7 bases and J dropped 1 base, with 13 bases sitting between them. Germline V lookup: CDR1 SQVTM, CDR2 ANQGSEA. This CDR3 region has 13 residues. The CDR3 nucleotides are TGCAGCGCAACGGGGGACAGCCAAGAGACCCAGTACTTC. Translating gives CSATGDSQETQYF.

The chain couples TRBV28 to TRBJ2-5; 9 bases are shared with TRBD2. Germline CDR1 and CDR2: MDHEN and SYDVKM. The CDR3 spans 15 residues. Trimming at V came to 6 bases and at J to 2 bases, leaving 7 bases not matched to a gene. CDR3 region: CASSRSGGAQETQYF. For the CDR3, the DNA is TGTGCCAGCAGCCGTAGCGGGGGAGCGCAAGAGACCCAGTACTTC.

The rearrangement links TRBV27 to TRBJ1-2; D ambiguous. The germline V gene encodes CDR1 MNHEY and CDR2 SMNVEV (reference sequence). The CDR3 spans 16 residues. V shed 4 bases and J shed 10 bases, with 25 bases lying between them. The CDR3 loop reads CASSSNPPIQRADYTF. The CDR3 DNA reads TGTGCCAGCAGTTCCAACCCCCCGATTCAAAGGGCGGACTACACCTTC.

V usage is TRBV6-5 and J usage is TRBJ2-7; possible D gene TRBD1, 6 bases. The germline V gene encodes CDR1 MNHEY and CDR2 SVGAGI. V lost 2 bases to trimming and J lost 1 base, with 9 bases between them. This CDR3 region has 14 residues. The CDR3 DNA follows: TGTGCCAGCAGTTACAAGACAGGTTCCTACGAGCAGTACTTC. Protein: CASSYKTGSYEQYF.

V usage is TRBV4-1 and J usage is TRBJ1-5, with D possibly being TRBD1 (6 bases). Germline CDR1 MGHRA, CDR2 YSYEKL. With 2 bases removed from V and 4 bases from J, the gap between germline ends came to 12 bases. CDR3 size: 15 residues. The CDR3 spells CASSQRITGNQPQHF. CDR3 DNA: TGCGCCAGCAGCCAAAGGATCACAGGGAATCAGCCCCAGCATTTT.

This clone is a singleton in its sample. The rearrangement joins TRBV18 to TRBJ2-3; 8 nucleotides align to TRBD2. Germline trimming cut 3 bases from V and 0 bases from J; bases unmatched to any gene: 2. This CDR3 has 15 residues. CDR1 KGHSH and CDR2 LQKENI come from the germline V gene. The CDR3 nucleotides read TGTGCCAGCTCACCGACTAGCGTCAGCACAGATACGCAGTATTTT. It is translated as CASSPTSVSTDTQYF.

The chain uses TRBV4-1 and TRBJ2-2, with D uncertain. Germline V gene sequence: CDR1 MGHRA, CDR2 YSYEKL. Trimming took off 1 base at V and 1 base at J, with 13 bases between the two ends. The CDR3 is 17 residues long. CDR3: CASSQGRYGWNTGELFF. The CDR3 DNA is TGCGCCAGCAGCCAAGGGCGCTACGGGTGGAACACCGGGGAGCTGTTTTTT.

The chain uses TRBV7-8 and TRBJ2-7; a possible D gene is TRBD2 (6 bases). This CDR3 is built from 15 residues. Trimming left V 4 bases short and J 6 bases short, with 19 bases between. CDR1 SGHVS and CDR2 FQNEAQ come from the germline V gene. The CDR3 region has the DNA TGTGCCAGCAGCTCCGGGACCGGGGGTCCTGCCGAGCAGTACTTC. Amino acid sequence: CASSSGTGGPAEQYF.

The V gene is TRBV2, the J gene TRBJ1-5; 7 nucleotides line up with TRBD1. The length of the CDR3 is 13 residues. Germline CDR1 SNHLY, CDR2 FYNNEI. V lost 8 bases, J lost 2 bases, and 3 bases stayed unmatched. The CDR3 DNA sequence: TGTGCCAGCGCCACAGGGGGCAATCAGCCCCAGCATTTT. Protein sequence: CASATGGNQPQHF.

A note on this clone: The DNA is omitted, as the CDR3 cannot be located on it reliably, and the CDR3 follows TCRdb's listing. This sequence joins TRBV5-1 and TRBJ2-1; TRBD2, the D gene given by the table, was not confirmed from the DNA. Ends included, the CDR3 has 14 residues. Germline V gene lookup returns CDR1 SGHRS and CDR2 YFSETQ. The CDR3 spells CASSWGSGTSGEFF.

As regards this clone: Distinct nucleotide sequences in the sample also encode this CDR3. CDR3 coding DNA: TGCGCCAGCAGTCGGTCCCGGGGTGAGACCCAGTACTTC. This gives the protein CASSRSRGETQYF. The V call is TRBV4-1, the J call TRBJ2-5, with D tentatively TRBD2 (5 bases). V was shortened by 6 bases and J by 5 bases, with 13 bases between the two germline ends. Germline CDR1 reads MGHRA; CDR2 reads YSYEKL. The CDR3 contains 13 residues.

The chain links TRBV2 to TRBJ1-3; 8 bases are a match to TRBD1. The trim removed 3 bases at V and 4 bases at J, leaving 5 bases unmatched. Germline CDR1 is SNHLY and CDR2 is FYNNEI. There are 15 residues in the CDR3. The CDR3 region is CASSERTGLGNTIYF. CDR3 DNA sequence: TGTGCCAGCAGTGAGAGGACAGGGTTGGGAAACACCATATATTTT.

This clone was observed a single time. The J gene is TRBJ1-3, the V gene TRBV5-1; TRBD1 agrees at 8 bases. The trim removed 5 bases at V and 3 bases at J, leaving 7 bases unmatched. Germline V lookup: CDR1 SGHRS, CDR2 YFSETQ. There are 15 residues in the CDR3. DNA of the CDR3: TGCGCCAGCAGTCTGGACAGGGTAGATGGAAACACCATATATTTT. Residues: CASSLDRVDGNTIYF.

The gene calls are TRBV28 and TRBJ1-2, with 7 bases that match TRBD1. CDR3 length equals 15 residues. Germline CDR1 MDHEN, CDR2 SYDVKM. V shed 7 bases and J 8 bases; nucleotides not matched to a gene: 16. The DNA of the CDR3 is TGTGCCAGCACCCCCGGGACAGCCTTTTCTCAGGGCTACACCTTC. It encodes CASTPGTAFSQGYTF.

V and J are TRBV7-2 and TRBJ2-7; no clear D. CDR1 and CDR2 from the germline V gene are SGHTA and FQGNSA. V was pared by 1 base and J by 1 base, with 11 bases between. The CDR3 is 15 amino acids. Written as DNA, the CDR3 is TGTGCCAGCAGCTTAGGGTTAGCAAGATCCTACGAGCAGTACTTC. It translates to CASSLGLARSYEQYF. The full variable domain, with the rest looked up from reference TRBV7-2 and TRBJ2-7, is GAGVSQSPSNKVTEKGKDVELRCDPISGHTALYWYRQSLGQGLEFLIYFQGNSAPDKSGLPSDRFSAERTGGSVSTLTIQRTQQEDSAVYLCASSLGLARSYEQYFGPGTRLTVT.

The chain combines TRBV28 with TRBJ2-7; D is undetermined. Trimming took off 2 bases at V and 0 bases at J, with 2 bases between the two ends. CDR3 length equals 12 residues. CDR1 MDHEN and CDR2 SYDVKM come from the germline V gene. CDR3 sequence reads: CASSLNSYEQYF. For the CDR3, the DNA is TGTGCCAGCAGTTTAAACTCCTACGAGCAGTACTTC.

The chain combines TRBV30 with TRBJ2-1; tentative D call: TRBD2 (5 bases). The CDR3 covers 17 residues. Germline CDR1 GTSNPN, CDR2 SVGIG (reference sequence). V was trimmed by 0 bases and J by 0 bases, leaving 15 bases between them. The CDR3 here is CAWSVGGLASSYNEQFF. CDR3 DNA: TGTGCCTGGAGTGTAGGAGGTCTTGCCAGCTCCTACAATGAGCAGTTCTTC.